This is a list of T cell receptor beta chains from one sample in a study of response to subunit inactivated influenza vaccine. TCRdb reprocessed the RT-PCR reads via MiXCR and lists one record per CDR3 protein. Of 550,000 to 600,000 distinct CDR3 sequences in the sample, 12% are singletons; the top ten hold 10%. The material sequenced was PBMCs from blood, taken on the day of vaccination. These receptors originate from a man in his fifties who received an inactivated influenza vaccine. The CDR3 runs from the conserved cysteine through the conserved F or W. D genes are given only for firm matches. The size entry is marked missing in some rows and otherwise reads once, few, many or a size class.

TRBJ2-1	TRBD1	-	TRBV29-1	CSQRQGLDYNEQFF	TGCAGCCAAAGACAGGGCCTCGACTACAATGAGCAGTTCTTC
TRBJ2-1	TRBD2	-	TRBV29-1	CSVPPAGVNEQFF	TGCAGCGTTCCCCCAGCGGGGGTCAATGAGCAGTTCTTC
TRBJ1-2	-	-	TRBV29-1	CSVDLTALNYGYTF	TGCAGCGTTGATTTGACAGCCCTTAACTATGGCTACACCTTC
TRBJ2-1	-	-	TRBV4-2	CASSQVADLSYNEQFF	TGTGCCAGCAGCCAAGTCGCTGACCTCTCCTACAATGAGCAGTTCTTC
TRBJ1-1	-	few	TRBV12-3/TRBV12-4	CASTRSSEAFF	TGTGCCAGCACCAGATCTTCTGAAGCTTTCTTT
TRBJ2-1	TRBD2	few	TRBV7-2	CASSFGWGAGVNEQFF	TGTGCCAGCAGCTTTGGATGGGGAGCGGGGGTCAATGAGCAGTTCTTC
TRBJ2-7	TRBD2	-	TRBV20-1	CSARETSGIFSYEQYF	TGCAGTGCTAGGGAGACTAGCGGGATATTTTCCTACGAGCAGTACTTC
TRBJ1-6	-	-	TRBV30	CAWSVLPYNSPLHF	TGTGCCTGGAGTGTACTCCCCTATAATTCACCCCTCCACTTT
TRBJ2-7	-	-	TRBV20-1	CSARANTPYEQYF	TGCAGTGCTAGAGCAAACACCCCCTACGAGCAGTACTTC
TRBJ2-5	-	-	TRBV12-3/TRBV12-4	CASSLGRGKETQYF	TGTGCCAGCAGTTTAGGTAGAGGCAAGGAGACCCAGTACTTC
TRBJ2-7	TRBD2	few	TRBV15	CATSIAGGLYEQYF	TGTGCCACCAGCATAGCGGGAGGGCTGTACGAGCAGTACTTC
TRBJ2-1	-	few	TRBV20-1	CSARDVGQSNEQFF	TGCAGTGCTAGGGACGTCGGACAGTCCAATGAGCAGTTCTTC
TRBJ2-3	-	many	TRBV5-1	CASSLDQRETQYF	TGCGCCAGCAGCTTGGATCAACGCGAGACGCAGTATTTT
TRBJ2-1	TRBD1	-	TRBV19	CASSSPTGGKGNEQFF	TGTGCCAGTAGTTCTCCGACAGGGGGAAAGGGCAATGAGCAGTTCTTC
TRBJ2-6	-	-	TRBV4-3	CASSQDIVTSNVLTF	TGCGCCAGCAGCCAAGATATAGTGACATCCAACGTCCTGACTTTC
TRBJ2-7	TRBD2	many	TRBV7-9	CASSPAGVGYEQYF	TGTGCCAGCAGCCCAGCGGGAGTGGGCTACGAGCAGTACTTC
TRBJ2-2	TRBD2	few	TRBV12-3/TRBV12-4	CASSRRLAGGPTGELFF	TGTGCCAGCAGTCGGAGACTAGCGGGAGGGCCAACCGGGGAGCTGTTTTTT
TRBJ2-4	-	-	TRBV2	CASLERGKAKNIQYF	TGTGCCAGCCTCGAAAGGGGGAAAGCCAAAAACATTCAGTACTTC
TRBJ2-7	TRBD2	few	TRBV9	CASSAGVSSGGFYEQYF	TGTGCCAGCAGCGCGGGCGTATCTAGCGGGGGGTTCTACGAGCAGTACTTC
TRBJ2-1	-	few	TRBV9	CASSVESTYEQFF	TGTGCCAGCAGCGTAGAAAGCACGTATGAGCAGTTCTTC
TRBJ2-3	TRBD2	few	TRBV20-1	CSARAGGRVDTQYF	TGCAGTGCTAGAGCGGGGGGGCGTGTAGATACGCAGTATTTT
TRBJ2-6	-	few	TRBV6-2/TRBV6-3	CASSFGVGSILTF	TGTGCCAGCAGTTTTGGTGTCGGTAGTATCCTGACTTTC
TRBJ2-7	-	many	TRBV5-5	CASSLGSGLQYEQYF	TGTGCCAGCAGCTTGGGGTCGGGACTCCAGTACGAGCAGTACTTC
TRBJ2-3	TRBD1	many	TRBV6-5	CASSSLTGNTDTQYF	TGTGCCAGCAGTTCCCTGACAGGGAACACAGATACGCAGTATTTT
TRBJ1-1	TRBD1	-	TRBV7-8	CASNALWTGPTEAFF	TGTGCCAGCAATGCTTTATGGACAGGGCCCACTGAAGCTTTCTTT
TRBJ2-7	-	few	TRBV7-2	CASSLKSEQYF	TGTGCCAGCAGCCTCAAATCCGAGCAGTACTTC
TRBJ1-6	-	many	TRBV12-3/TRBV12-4	CASSRELGNSPLHF	TGTGCCAGCAGCCGGGAACTTGGGAATTCACCCCTCCACTTT
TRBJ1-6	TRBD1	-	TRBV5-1	CASSLVGQGSSPLHF	TGCGCCAGCAGCTTGGTGGGACAGGGAAGTTCACCCCTCCACTTT
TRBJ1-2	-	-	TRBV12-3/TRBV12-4	CASMGRPYGYTF	TGTGCCAGCATGGGCAGGCCCTATGGCTACACCTTC
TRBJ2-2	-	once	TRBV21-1	CASSTPSGGTGELFF	TGTGCCAGCAGCACCCCTAGCGGGGGAACCGGGGAGCTGTTTTTT
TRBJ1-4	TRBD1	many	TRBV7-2	CASSLSGQASEKLFF	TGTGCCAGCAGCCTTTCCGGACAGGCCTCAGAAAAACTGTTTTTT
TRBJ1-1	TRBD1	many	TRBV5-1	CASSLGDRNTEAFF	TGTGCCAGCAGTTTAGGGGACAGGAACACTGAAGCTTTCTTT
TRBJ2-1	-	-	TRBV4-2	CASSQDTEYQQFF	TGTGCCAGCAGCCAAGATACAGAATACCAGCAGTTCTTC
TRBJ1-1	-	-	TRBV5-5	CASSFSIPEAFF	TGTGCCAGCAGCTTTAGTATCCCTGAAGCTTTCTTT
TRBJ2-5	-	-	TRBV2	CASSEREYQETQYF	TGTGCCAGCAGTGAACGGGAGTACCAAGAGACCCAGTACTTC
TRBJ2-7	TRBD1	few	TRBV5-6	CASSIAGGGEQYF	TGTGCCAGCAGCATCGCAGGGGGCGGCGAGCAGTACTTC
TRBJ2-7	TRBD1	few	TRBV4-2	CASSQAGTGGPRASQYF	TGTGCCAGCAGCCAAGCGGGGACAGGGGGTCCTCGTGCCTCGCAGTACTTC
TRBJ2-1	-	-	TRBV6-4	CASSERGPYNEQFF	TGTGCCAGTAGTGAGAGGGGACCCTACAATGAGCAGTTCTTC
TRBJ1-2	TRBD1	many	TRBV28	CASRRTGYGYTF	TGTGCCAGCAGAAGGACAGGTTATGGCTACACCTTC
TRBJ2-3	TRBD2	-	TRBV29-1	CSVEGSSGGNTQYF	TGCAGCGTTGAGGGGTCTAGCGGGGGAAATACGCAGTATTTT
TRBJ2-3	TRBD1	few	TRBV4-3	CASSPGTEVDTQYF	TGCGCCAGCAGTCCCGGGACAGAAGTGGATACGCAGTATTTT
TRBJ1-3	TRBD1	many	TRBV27	CASSKTGFVGNTIYF	TGTGCCAGCAGCAAGACAGGGTTTGTTGGAAACACCATATATTTT
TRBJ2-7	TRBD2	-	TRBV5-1	CASSRTSGGTTGEQYF	TGCGCCAGCAGCCGGACTAGCGGGGGGACCACTGGAGAGCAGTACTTC
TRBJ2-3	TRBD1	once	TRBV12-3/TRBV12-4	CASSFLDRDKPQYF	TGTGCCAGCAGTTTTTTGGACAGGGACAAGCCGCAGTATTTT
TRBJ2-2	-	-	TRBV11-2	CASSHPLQNTGELFF	TGTGCCAGCAGCCACCCCTTACAGAACACCGGGGAGCTGTTTTTT